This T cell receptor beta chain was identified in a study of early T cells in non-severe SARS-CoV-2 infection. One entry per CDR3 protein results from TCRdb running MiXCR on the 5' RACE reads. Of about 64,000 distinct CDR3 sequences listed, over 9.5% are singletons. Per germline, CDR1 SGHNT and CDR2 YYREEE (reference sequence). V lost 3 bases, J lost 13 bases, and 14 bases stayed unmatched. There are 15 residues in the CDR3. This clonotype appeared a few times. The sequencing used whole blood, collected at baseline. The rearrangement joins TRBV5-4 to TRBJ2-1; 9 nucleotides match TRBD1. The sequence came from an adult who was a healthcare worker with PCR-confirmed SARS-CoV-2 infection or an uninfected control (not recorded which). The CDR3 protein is CASSSVPGQGGPQFF. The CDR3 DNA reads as TGTGCCAGCAGCTCAGTCCCGGGACAGGGCGGGCCACAGTTCTTC. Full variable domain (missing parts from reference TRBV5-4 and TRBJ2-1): ETGVTQSPTHLIKTRGQQVTLRCSSQSGHNTVSWYQQALGQGPQFIFQYYREEENGRGNFPPRFSGLQFPNYSSELNVNALELDDSALYLCASSSVPGQGGPQFFGPGTRLTVL.